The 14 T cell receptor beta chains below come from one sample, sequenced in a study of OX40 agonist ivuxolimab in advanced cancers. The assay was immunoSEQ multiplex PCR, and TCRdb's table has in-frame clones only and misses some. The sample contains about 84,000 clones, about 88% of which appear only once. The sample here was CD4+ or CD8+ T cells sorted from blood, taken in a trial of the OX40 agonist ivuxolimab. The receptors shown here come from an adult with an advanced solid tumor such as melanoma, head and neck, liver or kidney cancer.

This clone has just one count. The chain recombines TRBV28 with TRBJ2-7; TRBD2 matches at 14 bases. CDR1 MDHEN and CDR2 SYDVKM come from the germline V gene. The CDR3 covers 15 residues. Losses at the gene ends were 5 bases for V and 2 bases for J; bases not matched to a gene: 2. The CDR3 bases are TGTGCCAGCAGTGAGACTAGCGGGGGGGCCTACGAGCAGTACTTC. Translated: CASSETSGGAYEQYF.

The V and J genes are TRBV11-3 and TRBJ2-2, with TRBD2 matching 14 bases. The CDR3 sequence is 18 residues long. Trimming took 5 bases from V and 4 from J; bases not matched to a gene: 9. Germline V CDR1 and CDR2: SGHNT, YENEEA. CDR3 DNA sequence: TGTGCCAGCAGCGGGGGACTAGCGGGAGAGGGGCCCACCGGGGAGCTGTTTTTT. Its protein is CASSGGLAGEGPTGELFF.

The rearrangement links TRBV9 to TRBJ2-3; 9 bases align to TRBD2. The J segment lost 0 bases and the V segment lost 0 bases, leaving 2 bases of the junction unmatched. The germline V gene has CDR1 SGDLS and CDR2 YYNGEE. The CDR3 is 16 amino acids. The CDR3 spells CASSVALAGSTDTQYF. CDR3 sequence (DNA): TGTGCCAGCAGCGTAGCGCTAGCGGGGAGCACAGATACGCAGTATTTT.

The CDR3 region has the DNA TGCGCCAGCAGCCACGGACTTCGATCTCCGCGCCCCTACAATGAGCAGTTCTTC. Translating gives CASSHGLRSPRPYNEQFF. The chain carries TRBV4-3 and TRBJ2-1; tentatively, D is TRBD2 (5 bases). Per the germline V gene, CDR1 is LGHNA and CDR2 is YSLEER. The CDR3 runs to 18 residues. V was shortened by 3 bases and J by 2 bases, with 20 bases between the two germline ends.

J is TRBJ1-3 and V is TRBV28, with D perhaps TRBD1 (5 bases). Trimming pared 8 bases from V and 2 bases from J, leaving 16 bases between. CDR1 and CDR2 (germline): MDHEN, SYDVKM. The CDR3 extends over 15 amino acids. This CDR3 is CASVPTVGAGNTIYF. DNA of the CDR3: TGTGCCAGCGTGCCGACCGTGGGGGCTGGAAACACCATATATTTT.

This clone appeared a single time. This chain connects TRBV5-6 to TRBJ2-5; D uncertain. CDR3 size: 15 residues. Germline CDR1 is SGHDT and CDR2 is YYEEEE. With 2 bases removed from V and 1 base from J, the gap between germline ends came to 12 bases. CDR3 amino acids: CASSFHDRTQETQYF. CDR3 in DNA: TGTGCCAGCAGCTTCCACGACCGGACCCAAGAGACCCAGTACTTC.

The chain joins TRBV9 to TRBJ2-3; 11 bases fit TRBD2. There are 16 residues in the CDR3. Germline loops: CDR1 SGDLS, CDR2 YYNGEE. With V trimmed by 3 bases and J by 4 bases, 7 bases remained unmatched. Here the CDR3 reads CASSGHSGRAPDTQYF. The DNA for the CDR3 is TGTGCCAGCAGCGGACATAGCGGGAGGGCCCCAGATACGCAGTATTTT.

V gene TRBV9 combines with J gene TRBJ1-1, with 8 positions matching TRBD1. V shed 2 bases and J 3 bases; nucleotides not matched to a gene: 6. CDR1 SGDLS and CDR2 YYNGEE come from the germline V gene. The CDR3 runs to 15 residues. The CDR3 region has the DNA TGTGCCAGCAGCGTGACAGGGGTGGGTCACACTGAAGCTTTCTTT. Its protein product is CASSVTGVGHTEAFF.

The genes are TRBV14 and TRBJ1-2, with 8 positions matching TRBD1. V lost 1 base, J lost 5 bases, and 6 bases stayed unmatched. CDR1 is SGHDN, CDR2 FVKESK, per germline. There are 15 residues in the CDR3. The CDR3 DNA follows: TGTGCCAGCAGCCAAGGAATTACAGGGGGTTATGGCTACACCTTC. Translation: CASSQGITGGYGYTF.

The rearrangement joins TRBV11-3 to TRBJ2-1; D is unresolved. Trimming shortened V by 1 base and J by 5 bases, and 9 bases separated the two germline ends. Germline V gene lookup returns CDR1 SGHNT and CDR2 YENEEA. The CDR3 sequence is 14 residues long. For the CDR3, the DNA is TGTGCCAGCAGCTTAGGATGGTCAAACAATGAGCAGTTCTTC. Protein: CASSLGWSNNEQFF.

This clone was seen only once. In DNA, the CDR3 is TGTGCCAGCAGTGAAGTCCACGTCAATCAGCCCCAGCATTTT. This sequence encodes CASSEVHVNQPQHF. V is TRBV2 and J is TRBJ1-5; D is undetermined. In germline, CDR1 is SNHLY, CDR2 FYNNEI. V gave up 1 base and J gave up 3 bases, with 7 bases separating them. This CDR3 is 14 amino acids long.

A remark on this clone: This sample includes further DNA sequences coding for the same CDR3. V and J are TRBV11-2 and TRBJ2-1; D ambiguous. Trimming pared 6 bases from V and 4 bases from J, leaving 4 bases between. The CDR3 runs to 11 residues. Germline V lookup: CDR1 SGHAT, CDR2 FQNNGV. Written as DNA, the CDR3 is TGTGCCAGCAGTCCTTACAATGAGCAGTTCTTC. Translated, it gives CASSPYNEQFF.

The CDR3 nucleotides read TGTGCCAGCTCACCACCCGGGACACTAACTCAAGAGACCCAGTACTTC. Translation: CASSPPGTLTQETQYF. The chain joins TRBV18 to TRBJ2-5, with D maybe TRBD1 (6 bases). V shed 0 bases and J shed 2 bases, with 13 bases lying between them. The CDR3 loop spans 16 amino acids. The V gene's germline CDR1 is KGHSH and CDR2 LQKENI.

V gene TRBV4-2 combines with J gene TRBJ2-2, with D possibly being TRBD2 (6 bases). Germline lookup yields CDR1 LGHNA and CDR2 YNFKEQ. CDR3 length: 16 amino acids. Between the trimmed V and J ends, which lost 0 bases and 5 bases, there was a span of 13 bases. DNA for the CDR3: TGTGCCAGCAGCCAAGATGTGGCGGGATTTACCGGGGAGCTGTTTTTT. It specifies CASSQDVAGFTGELFF.